Following are 27 T cell receptor beta chains from one sample sequenced in a study of cytotoxic CD8 clonotypes in ibrutinib-treated CLL. Clones were read by immunoSEQ multiplex PCR, and TCRdb kept only the in-frame ones, dropping some. The sample has approximately 350,000 clones, about 61% seen once. This specimen was PBMCs, taken after 36 months of ibrutinib treatment. These receptor sequences come from a human donor with chronic lymphocytic leukemia.

This chain joins TRBV2 and TRBJ1-2, with TRBD1 matching 7 bases. V trimming: 6 bases; J trimming: 0 bases; junction bases outside the gene matches: 4. CDR3 size: 14 residues. The germline V gene encodes CDR1 SNHLY and CDR2 FYNNEI. The CDR3 nucleotides are TGTGCCAGCAGAGGGGACAGCTCTAACTATGGCTACACCTTC. Amino acid sequence: CASRGDSSNYGYTF.

The chain joins TRBV7-3 to TRBJ2-1; unclear D gene. In germline, CDR1 is SGHTA, CDR2 FQGTGA. The CDR3 runs to 13 residues. V dropped 2 bases and J dropped 6 bases, with 8 bases sitting between them. This chain's CDR3 is CASSLSDGNEQFF. The CDR3 DNA reads TGTGCCAGCAGCTTATCGGACGGCAATGAGCAGTTCTTC. The whole variable domain, remainder taken from reference TRBV7-3 and TRBJ2-1, is GAGVSQTPSNKVTEKGKYVELRCDPISGHTALYWYRQSLGQGPEFLIYFQGTGAADDSGLPNDRFFAVRPEGSVSTLKIQRTERGDSAVYLCASSLSDGNEQFFGPGTRLTVL.

This clone was detected only a few times. The chain couples TRBV5-1 to TRBJ1-6; TRBD1 matches 9 bases. This CDR3 region has 16 residues. CDR1 is SGHRS, CDR2 YFSETQ, per germline. V lost 2 bases, J lost 5 bases, and 5 bases stayed unmatched. The CDR3 protein is CASSFTGGVHNSPLHF. DNA for the CDR3: TGCGCCAGCAGCTTCACAGGGGGCGTTCATAATTCACCCCTCCACTTT.

This clone was seen a few times. This rearrangement joins TRBV5-4 to TRBJ2-7; no reliable D call. Trimming removed 0 bases at V and 0 bases at J, with 7 bases between. Germline V lookup: CDR1 SGHNT, CDR2 YYREEE (reference sequence). This CDR3 contains 14 residues. This CDR3 is CASSLVGGSYEQYF. In nucleotides, the CDR3 is TGTGCCAGCAGCTTGGTAGGCGGCTCCTACGAGCAGTACTTC. Together with reference TRBV5-4 and TRBJ2-7, the CDR3 gives the full variable domain: ETGVTQSPTHLIKTRGQQVTLRCSSQSGHNTVSWYQQALGQGPQFIFQYYREEENGRGNFPPRFSGLQFPNYSSELNVNALELDDSALYLCASSLVGGSYEQYFGPGTRLTVT.

This chain uses TRBV7-9 with TRBJ1-1; no clear D gene. With 3 bases removed from V and 1 base from J, the gap between germline ends came to 6 bases. Germline loops: CDR1 SEHNR, CDR2 FQNEAQ (reference sequence). This CDR3 has 13 residues. CDR3 nucleotides: TGTGCCAGCAGCTTCTGGCAGAACACTGAAGCTTTCTTT. Encoded protein: CASSFWQNTEAFF.

The V and J genes are TRBV28 and TRBJ2-7; 8 bases line up with TRBD2. The germline CDR1 and CDR2 sequences are MDHEN and SYDVKM. V gave up 3 bases and J gave up 1 base; unmatched junction bases: 5. The CDR3 has 15 residues. DNA of the CDR3: TGTGCCAGCAGTTTCGGGGGACTAGTTTCCTACGAGCAGTACTTC. Amino acid sequence: CASSFGGLVSYEQYF.

This clone was seen more than once but under ten times. The chain employs TRBV5-1 and TRBJ2-2, with D hard to call. Deletions cut 5 bases from V and 14 bases from J, with 13 bases between. Germline V gives CDR1 SGHRS, CDR2 YFSETQ. CDR3 length: 11 residues. CDR3 DNA sequence: TGCGCCAGCAGATTCCGTGACTTCCTGTTTTTT. Protein: CASRFRDFLFF.

This clone was observed a few times. The V call is TRBV29-1, the J call TRBJ2-7; 11 bases agree with TRBD1. V gave up 5 bases and J gave up 2 bases; unmatched junction bases: 2. Germline lookup yields CDR1 SQVTM and CDR2 ANQGSEA. The CDR3 has 13 amino acids. Here the CDR3 DNA reads TGCAGCGTTCAGGGACAGGGGGCCTACGAGCAGTACTTC. Protein: CSVQGQGAYEQYF.

This clone occurred a few times. The chain employs TRBV2 and TRBJ1-5, with 8 bases aligning to TRBD1. The junction had 6 bases not matched to a gene; V was cut back by 6 bases and J by 2 bases. Per germline, CDR1 SNHLY and CDR2 FYNNEI. The CDR3 contains 15 residues. CDR3: CASSEDRVGNQPQHF. For the CDR3, the DNA is TGTGCCAGCAGCGAGGACAGGGTAGGCAATCAGCCCCAGCATTTT.

The DNA of the CDR3 is TGTGCCTGGAGTGTGTGCGGGCCTACCCAAGAGACCCAGTACTTC. Its protein product is CAWSVCGPTQETQYF. V and J are TRBV30 and TRBJ2-5; possible D gene TRBD2, 5 bases. Germline CDR1 GTSNPN, CDR2 SVGIG (reference sequence). The CDR3 has 15 amino acids. Trimming left V 0 bases short and J 1 base short, with 12 bases between.

The chain joins TRBV7-8 to TRBJ2-7; 11 nucleotides match TRBD1. This CDR3 is 19 amino acids long. With 0 bases clipped from V and 0 bases from J, the junction kept 10 bases outside the gene matches. Germline loops: CDR1 SGHVS, CDR2 FQNEAQ. CDR3 DNA: TGTGCCAGCAGCTTAGCGCGGACAGGGGGCGTAGGGCCCTCCTACGAGCAGTACTTC. Translated: CASSLARTGGVGPSYEQYF.

This sequence joins TRBV7-8 and TRBJ1-6; the match to TRBD1 covers 7 bases. CDR1 is SGHVS, CDR2 FQNEAQ, per germline. The CDR3 extends over 17 amino acids. Trimming removed 6 bases from V and 5 bases from J; junction bases left unmatched: 13. The chain's CDR3 is CASRIVGQAKNNSPLHF. CDR3 in DNA: TGTGCCAGCAGGATTGTTGGACAGGCTAAAAATAATTCACCCCTCCACTTT.

The V gene is TRBV7-9, the J gene TRBJ2-1, with a possible D match to TRBD2 (5 bases). CDR3 length: 14 amino acids. Germline-derived CDR1 and CDR2 are SEHNR and FQNEAQ (reference sequence). Trimming took 3 bases from V and 8 from J, leaving 14 bases between them. CDR3 amino acids: CASSFTGQRHEQFF. CDR3 DNA: TGTGCCAGCAGCTTCACGGGCCAGCGGCATGAGCAGTTCTTC.

J is TRBJ1-6 and V is TRBV2, with 7 bases aligning to TRBD1. Trimming cost V 5 bases and J 7 bases; bases outside gene matches: 8. The CDR3 consists of 15 residues. Germline V gene lookup returns CDR1 SNHLY and CDR2 FYNNEI. The CDR3 DNA follows: TGTGCCAGCAGTTCCAAAGACAGGGTAAATTCACCCCTCCACTTT. It specifies CASSSKDRVNSPLHF.

The chain joins TRBV19 to TRBJ1-2, with a weak D call TRBD1 (5 bases). Deletions cut 0 bases from V and 3 bases from J, with 8 bases between. Germline CDR1 LNHDA, CDR2 SQIVND (reference sequence). The CDR3 spans 14 residues. In nucleotides, the CDR3 is TGTGCCAGTAGTATAGATTGGGACTACTATGGCTACACCTTC. Protein sequence: CASSIDWDYYGYTF.

The V and J genes are TRBV18 and TRBJ1-2; D gene ambiguous. CDR1 and CDR2 (germline): KGHSH, LQKENI. Trimming removed 3 bases from V and 8 bases from J, with 7 bases in between. The CDR3 extends over 11 amino acids. CDR3 protein: CASSPVEGYTF. The CDR3 region has the DNA TGTGCCAGCTCACCCGTAGAAGGCTACACCTTC.

This clone was seen only a few times. The chain joins TRBV6-6 to TRBJ2-5; TRBD2 might be the D (6 bases). In germline, CDR1 is MNHNY, CDR2 SVGAGI (reference sequence). CDR3 size: 16 residues. The ends were cut back, 8 bases at V and 1 base at J, with 20 bases in the middle. The CDR3 here is CASGSRGLALQETQYF. The CDR3 DNA sequence: TGTGCCAGCGGGTCGAGGGGTCTAGCGCTCCAAGAGACCCAGTACTTC.

The chain recombines TRBV9 with TRBJ2-2; either TRBD1 or TRBD2 may fit D (7 bases each). Trimming cost V 6 bases and J 4 bases, with 13 bases left between them. Germline CDR1 is SGDLS and CDR2 is YYNGEE. The CDR3 is 14 residues long. CDR3: CASTQGGSTGELFF. CDR3 nucleotide sequence: TGTGCCAGCACCCAGGGGGGGAGCACCGGGGAGCTGTTTTTT.

The table lists this clone with a few counts. V gene TRBV10-3 combines with J gene TRBJ2-3; 8 nucleotides align to TRBD1. The germline V gene has CDR1 ENHRY and CDR2 SYGVKD. With V trimmed by 6 bases and J by 1 base, 3 bases remained unmatched. CDR3 length equals 14 residues. CDR3 residues: CAIRGQVGTDTQYF. The DNA for the CDR3 is TGTGCCATCAGGGGACAGGTGGGCACAGATACGCAGTATTTT.

The chain couples TRBV25-1 to TRBJ2-4, with 7 bases fitting TRBD1. The CDR3 loop spans 14 amino acids. The germline V gene encodes CDR1 MGHDK and CDR2 SYGVNS. V was clipped by 6 bases and J by 11 bases; unmatched bases: 13. CDR3 sequence reads: CASSEGDSATVQYF. For the CDR3, the DNA is TGTGCCAGCAGCGAGGGGGACAGCGCAACTGTTCAGTACTTC. The variable domain in full, completed from reference TRBV25-1 and TRBJ2-4, reads EADIYQTPRYLVIGTGKKITLECSQTMGHDKMYWYQQDPGMELHLIHYSYGVNSTEKGDLSSESTVSRIRTEHFPLTLESARPSHTSQYLCASSEGDSATVQYFGAGTRLSVL.

V usage is TRBV7-2 and J usage is TRBJ1-2, with D possibly being TRBD1 (6 bases). The CDR3 loop spans 17 amino acids. Germline V gives CDR1 SGHTA, CDR2 FQGNSA. V gave up 2 bases and J gave up 0 bases, with 16 bases separating them. The CDR3 DNA sequence: TGTGCCAGCAGCTTAAACGGGCAGGGGCGTCCTAACTATGGCTACACCTTC. Translating it yields CASSLNGQGRPNYGYTF.

The chain links TRBV19 to TRBJ2-1, with 7 nucleotides matching TRBD2. This CDR3 has 17 residues. CDR1 and CDR2 from the germline V gene are LNHDA and SQIVND (reference sequence). The J segment lost 3 bases and the V segment lost 3 bases, leaving 11 bases of the junction unmatched. This chain's CDR3 is CASSIGRGSHYYNEQFF. CDR3 sequence (DNA): TGTGCCAGTAGTATTGGGCGGGGGAGCCATTACTACAATGAGCAGTTCTTC.

The genes are TRBV7-9 and TRBJ1-4; 7 bases are shared with TRBD1. The CDR3 spans 14 residues. Germline-derived CDR1 and CDR2 are SEHNR and FQNEAQ (reference sequence). With 7 bases clipped from V and 4 bases from J, the junction kept 6 bases outside the gene matches. This CDR3 reads CASTTGVYNEKLFF. CDR3 DNA sequence: TGTGCCAGCACCACAGGGGTTTATAATGAAAAACTGTTTTTT. Together with reference TRBV7-9 and TRBJ1-4, the CDR3 gives the full variable domain: DTGVSQNPRHKITKRGQNVTFRCDPISEHNRLYWYRQTLGQGPEFLTYFQNEAQLEKSRLLSDRFSAERPKGSFSTLEIQRTEQGDSAMYLCASTTGVYNEKLFFGSGTQLSVL.

This chain joins TRBV7-2 and TRBJ2-4; D is unclear. V lost 5 bases, J lost 0 bases, and 11 bases lay in between. CDR3 length: 15 amino acids. Germline assignment: CDR1 SGHTA and CDR2 FQGNSA. The CDR3 is CASSPAVLAKNIQYF. CDR3 coding DNA: TGTGCCAGCAGCCCGGCCGTACTAGCCAAAAACATTCAGTACTTC. Complete variable domain (other parts from reference TRBV7-2 and TRBJ2-4): GAGVSQSPSNKVTEKGKDVELRCDPISGHTALYWYRQSLGQGLEFLIYFQGNSAPDKSGLPSDRFSAERTGGSVSTLTIQRTQQEDSAVYLCASSPAVLAKNIQYFGAGTRLSVL.

The chain is built from TRBV5-1 and TRBJ1-2; TRBD1 is a possible D gene (5 bases). Trimming cost V 3 bases and J 6 bases, with 15 bases left between them. This CDR3 region has 14 residues. The V gene's germline CDR1 is SGHRS and CDR2 YFSETQ. CDR3 DNA: TGCGCCAGCAGCTGGGGGACGGCTAAGGATGGCTACACCTTC. Translated: CASSWGTAKDGYTF.

This clone was found a few times. The chain carries TRBV11-2 and TRBJ2-7; D is possibly TRBD2 (5 bases). The ends were cut back, 3 bases at V and 3 bases at J, with 9 bases in the middle. The germline CDR1 and CDR2 sequences are SGHAT and FQNNGV. This CDR3 has 13 amino acids. The CDR3 is CASSFTRIYEQYF. CDR3 sequence (DNA): TGTGCCAGCAGCTTTACTAGAATCTACGAGCAGTACTTC. Complete variable domain (other parts from reference TRBV11-2 and TRBJ2-7): EAGVAQSPRYKIIEKRQSVAFWCNPISGHATLYWYQQILGQGPKLLIQFQNNGVVDDSQLPKDRFSAERLKGVDSTLKIQPAKLEDSAVYLCASSFTRIYEQYFGPGTRLTVT.

The CDR3 DNA follows: TGCGCCAGCAGCCAAGATCTCACAGGGGGTGCCACTGAAGCTTTCTTT. Its protein product is CASSQDLTGGATEAFF. The chain has TRBV4-1 and TRBJ1-1; 8 bases agree with TRBD1. Germline assignment: CDR1 MGHRA and CDR2 YSYEKL. J lost 4 bases, V lost 0 bases, and 7 bases had no gene match. There are 16 residues in the CDR3.